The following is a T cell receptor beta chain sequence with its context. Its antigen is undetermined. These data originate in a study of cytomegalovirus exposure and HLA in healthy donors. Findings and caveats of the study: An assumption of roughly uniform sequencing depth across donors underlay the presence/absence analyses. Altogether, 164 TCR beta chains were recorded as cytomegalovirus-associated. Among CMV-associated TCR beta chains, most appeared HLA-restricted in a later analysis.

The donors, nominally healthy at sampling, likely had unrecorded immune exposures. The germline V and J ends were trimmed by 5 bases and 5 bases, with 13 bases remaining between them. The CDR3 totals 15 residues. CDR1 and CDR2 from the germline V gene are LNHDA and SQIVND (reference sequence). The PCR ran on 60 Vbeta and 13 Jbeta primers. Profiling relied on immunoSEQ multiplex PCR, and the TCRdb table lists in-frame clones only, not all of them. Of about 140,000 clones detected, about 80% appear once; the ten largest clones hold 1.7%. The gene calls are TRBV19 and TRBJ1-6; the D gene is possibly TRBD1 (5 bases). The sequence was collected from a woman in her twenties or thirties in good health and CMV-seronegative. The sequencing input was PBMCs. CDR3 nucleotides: TGTGCCAGTAGTCCCCCCGGAGGGGATAATTCACCCCTCCACTTT. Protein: CASSPPGGDNSPLHF.